A selection of T cell receptor beta chains follows, all from one sample in a study of shared clonotypes between healthy human individuals. Some clones are missing from TCRdb's copy, which holds only in-frame ones; the method was immunoSEQ multiplex PCR. The repertoire consists of under 1,100,000 clones, with about 80% occurring once and the leading ten covering 0.55% to 0.7%. Material for sequencing was memory CD4+ T cells from PBMCs. All receptors derive from a man younger than 35 in good health. Some clones in this sample may be carry-over from other donors' samples. CDR3s include the opening cysteine and the closing phenylalanine or tryptophan. The order of the fields is J gene, V gene, clone size, D gene, CDR3 protein, CDR3 DNA. A D gene is named only where the DNA matches it firmly. Expanded clones get a size class; other rows say once, few or many, or leave the size out.

>TRBJ1-5|TRBV27|-|TRBD1
CASSFSTGGSQPQHF
TGTGCCAGCAGTTTCTCTACAGGGGGAAGTCAGCCCCAGCATTTT
>TRBJ2-1|TRBV2|-|TRBD2
CASRLAGPYNEQFF
TGTGCCAGCAGGCTAGCGGGCCCCTACAATGAGCAGTTCTTC
>TRBJ2-5|TRBV29-1|-|-
CSGGDRQETQYF
TGCAGCGGAGGGGACCGCCAAGAGACCCAGTACTTC
>TRBJ2-3|TRBV10-3|-|-
CAIAASFTDTQYF
TGTGCCATAGCGGCAAGCTTCACAGATACGCAGTATTTT
>TRBJ1-1|TRBV5-1|-|-
CASSLGNEAFF
TGCGCCAGCAGCTTGGGCAATGAAGCTTTCTTT
>TRBJ1-4|TRBV28|-|-
CASSPPAIFGEKLFF
TGTGCCAGCAGTCCCCCCGCCATATTCGGGGAAAAACTGTTTTTT
>TRBJ2-2|TRBV9|-|-
CASSVAPLAQNTGELFF
TGTGCCAGCAGCGTAGCCCCGCTAGCTCAAAACACCGGGGAGCTGTTTTTT
>TRBJ2-7|TRBV20-1|-|-
CSVQRSYEQYF
TGCAGTGTCCAGCGGTCCTACGAGCAGTACTTC
>TRBJ2-3|TRBV9|-|-
CASSVDSSTDTQYF
TGTGCCAGCAGCGTAGACTCTAGCACAGATACGCAGTATTTT
>TRBJ2-2|TRBV11-3|few|-
CASSALGPGELFF
TGTGCCAGCAGTGCCCTGGGGCCCGGGGAGCTGTTTTTT
>TRBJ1-2|TRBV5-1|-|-
CASSQAIYYGYTF
TGCGCCAGCAGCCAGGCAATCTACTATGGCTACACCTTC
>TRBJ2-7|TRBV10-3|once|-
CAISEVAINSYEQYF
TGTGCCATCAGTGAGGTCGCTATAAACTCCTACGAGCAGTACTTC
>TRBJ2-3|TRBV7-2|few|TRBD2
CASSRKGLAGSTDTQYF
TGTGCCAGCAGCAGAAAAGGGCTAGCGGGGAGCACAGATACGCAGTATTTT
>TRBJ1-6|TRBV4-1|-|-
CASSQDLGGRSPLHF
TGCGCCAGCAGCCAAGATCTGGGAGGGCGTTCACCCCTCCACTTT
>TRBJ1-5|TRBV19|-|-
CASSIDLNQPQHF
TGTGCCAGTAGTATCGATCTCAATCAGCCCCAGCATTTT
>TRBJ1-5|TRBV6-6|-|-
CASSYRGNSNQPQHF
TGTGCCAGCAGTTACCGCGGGAACAGCAATCAGCCCCAGCATTTT
>TRBJ2-3|TRBV29-1|-|-
CSSKRGTNTDTQYF
TGCAGCTCTAAGAGGGGGACTAACACAGATACGCAGTATTTT
>TRBJ2-1|TRBV2|-|TRBD2
CASLPGLANNEQFF
TGTGCCAGTCTACCGGGACTAGCAAACAATGAGCAGTTCTTC
>TRBJ2-3|TRBV9|-|-
CASSESTDTQYF
TGTGCCAGCAGCGAGAGCACAGATACGCAGTATTTT
>TRBJ2-5|TRBV28|-|TRBD1
CASSWDRSQETQYF
TGTGCCAGCAGTTGGGACAGGTCCCAAGAGACCCAGTACTTC
>TRBJ2-3|TRBV6-4|-|TRBD2
CASSDGSGATDTQYF
TGTGCCAGCAGTGATGGTAGCGGGGCCACAGATACGCAGTATTTT
>TRBJ2-5|TRBV9|-|-
CASSPPVSGRGETQYF
TGTGCCAGCAGCCCTCCGGTCTCGGGGAGGGGGGAGACCCAGTACTTC
>TRBJ2-5|TRBV2|few|TRBD1
CAIGQGAGETQYF
TGTGCCATCGGACAGGGGGCTGGAGAGACCCAGTACTTC
>TRBJ2-2|TRBV7-9|-|TRBD2
CASSFPGLVGTGELFF
TGTGCCAGCAGCTTTCCGGGACTAGTCGGCACCGGGGAGCTGTTTTTT
>TRBJ2-2|TRBV5-1|-|-
CASAEPAGELFF
TGCGCCAGCGCCGAACCCGCCGGGGAGCTGTTTTTT
>TRBJ2-1|TRBV4-2|few|TRBD2
CASKLAGIGNEQFF
TGTGCCAGCAAACTAGCGGGAATCGGAAATGAGCAGTTCTTC
>TRBJ1-1|TRBV11-3|-|-
CASARAGRNWEAFF
TGTGCCAGCGCCAGGGCAGGGAGGAATTGGGAAGCTTTCTTT
>TRBJ2-7|TRBV7-2|-|-
CASSLARNYEQYF
TGTGCCAGCAGCTTAGCACGGAACTACGAGCAGTACTTC
>TRBJ2-5|TRBV28|-|-
CASSYWVKTQYF
TGTGCCAGCAGTTATTGGGTAAAGACCCAGTACTTC
>TRBJ1-1|TRBV30|-|-
CACPAPSGSTEAFF
TGTGCCTGCCCTGCCCCATCGGGCTCCACTGAAGCTTTCTTT
>TRBJ1-6|TRBV7-2|-|-
CASSLADNSPLHF
TGTGCCAGCAGCTTAGCGGATAATTCACCCCTCCACTTT
>TRBJ2-7|TRBV9|few|TRBD2
CASSPGTSGTPYEQYF
TGTGCCAGCAGCCCAGGGACTAGCGGGACTCCCTACGAGCAGTACTTC
>TRBJ1-1|TRBV18|-|TRBD1
CASSATGVTEAFF
TGTGCCAGCTCAGCTACAGGGGTTACTGAAGCTTTCTTT
>TRBJ2-1|TRBV27|-|-
CASRVADRGGNEQFF
TGTGCCAGCAGGGTAGCGGACAGAGGGGGCAATGAGCAGTTCTTC
>TRBJ1-1|TRBV5-1|-|TRBD1
CASSLGADRVNTEAFF
TGCGCCAGCAGCTTGGGGGCAGACAGGGTAAATACTGAAGCTTTCTTT
>TRBJ2-7|TRBV7-2|-|-
CASVQWDGWGPTEQYF
TGTGCCAGCGTCCAGTGGGACGGGTGGGGGCCCACCGAGCAGTACTTC
>TRBJ2-5|TRBV4-1|many|TRBD2
CASSQFGGEETQYF
TGCGCCAGCAGCCAGTTTGGGGGGGAAGAGACCCAGTACTTC
>TRBJ1-5|TRBV6-1|-|-
CASSGGWTGGNQPQHF
TGTGCCAGCAGTGGGGGCTGGACTGGGGGGAATCAGCCCCAGCATTTT
>TRBJ2-6|TRBV27|-|TRBD1
CASSPRYNRGTISGANVLTF
TGTGCCAGCAGTCCCCGTTACAACAGGGGAACAATCTCTGGGGCCAACGTCCTGACTTTC
>TRBJ2-5|TRBV7-6|once|TRBD1
CASSLRVKGAWETQYF
TGTGCCAGCAGCTTAAGGGTAAAGGGGGCGTGGGAGACCCAGTACTTC
>TRBJ2-3|TRBV5-1|many|-
CASSSQTDYTQYF
TGCGCCAGCAGCTCCCAGACTGATTATACGCAGTATTTT
>TRBJ2-1|TRBV5-1|-|TRBD2
CASGSGANNEQFF
TGCGCCAGTGGTAGCGGGGCGAACAATGAGCAGTTCTTC
>TRBJ1-6|TRBV18|few|TRBD1
CASTPGQKEPLHF
TGTGCCAGCACCCCGGGACAGAAAGAACCCCTCCACTTT
>TRBJ2-7|TRBV7-2|-|-
CASSLQGIGYEQYF
TGTGCCAGCAGCTTACAGGGGATTGGGTACGAGCAGTACTTC
>TRBJ1-1|TRBV5-1|-|TRBD1
CASSLVPTGMNTEAFF
TGCGCCAGCAGCTTGGTGCCGACAGGGATGAACACTGAAGCTTTCTTT
>TRBJ2-1|TRBV11-3|-|-
CASSLERESSYNEQFF
TGTGCCAGCAGCTTAGAACGGGAGAGCTCCTACAATGAGCAGTTCTTC
>TRBJ2-5|TRBV7-3|-|TRBD1
CASSLGQFGETQYF
TGTGCCAGCAGCTTGGGACAGTTTGGAGAGACCCAGTACTTC
>TRBJ2-2|TRBV28|-|-
CASSLLGGRPLTGELFF
TGTGCCAGCAGTTTATTAGGGGGGCGGCCTTTAACCGGGGAGCTGTTTTTT
>TRBJ2-6|TRBV19|-|-
CASTGVRQFSGANVLTF
TGTGCCAGTACGGGGGTCAGGCAATTCTCTGGGGCCAACGTCCTGACTTTC